This T cell receptor (beta chain) was identified during a study of tumor-infiltrating lymphocytes in primary liver carcinoma. This clonotype was detected only a few times. The conserved final phenylalanine or tryptophan is absent from the CDR3, which likely points to a read error. From approximately 500 ng total RNA, TCR beta cDNA was generated with a primer in the constant region. Researchers made the TCR beta libraries by running three nested multiplex PCR rounds with slightly modified ARM-PCR. TCRdb called the multiplex PCR reads again in MiXCR, with one record for every CDR3 protein. The sample has 99,000 or so distinct CDR3 sequences, approximately 71% seen once. From around 18-30 mg of unsorted bulk tissue, DNA and RNA were co-extracted together. The sample consisted of liver tumor tissue from sampling region 5. Specified subset: tumor region T5, tumor centre. This receptor was identified in a woman aged 55-70 years with primary liver carcinoma and hepatitis B virus infection.

The CDR3 reads CSLNTAGDTQYL. Here the CDR3 DNA reads TGCAGCCTAAACACTGCGGGAGATACGCAGTATCTT. This sequence joins TRBV29-1 and TRBJ2-3, with D maybe TRBD2 (5 bases). V lost 8 bases and J lost 5, with 14 bases in between. CDR3 length: 12 amino acids. Germline lookup yields CDR1 SQVTM and CDR2 ANQGSEA.